The present TCR beta chain was sequenced within a study of OX40 agonist ivuxolimab in advanced cancers. Regarding the study in general: Ivuxolimab was a fully human IgG2 agonistic monoclonal antibody targeting the costimulatory receptor OX40 (CD134). The monotherapy dose-escalation portion (N of about 50 patients) of the phase I ivuxolimab trial is reported in the paper. Prior anti-PD-1, anti-PD-L1 or anti-CTLA-4 therapy was permitted, and approximately 40% of dose-escalation patients had received checkpoint inhibitors. In the dose-escalation cohort, 70% to 85% of patients were male, and the mean age was roughly 60 years with a range of roughly 23 to 79. The purpose of peripheral TCRbeta sequencing was to test whether ivuxolimab changed TCR sequence diversity and led to clonal T-cell expansion. Intravenous ivuxolimab was administered to patients every 2 weeks at six dose levels: 0.01, 0.1, 0.3, 1.5, 3 and 10 mg/kg. Three dose-escalation patients achieved partial responses, one with hepatocellular carcinoma and two with cutaneous melanoma. Among the roughly 50 dose-escalation patients, about 20 had hepatocellular carcinoma, approximately 15 melanoma, 9 renal cell carcinoma and 9 head and neck cancer. The paper as a whole reports these results and caveats: Which antigens the clonally expanded peripheral T cells were specific for was not determined. After ivuxolimab, CD8+ T cells had more expanded clones than CD4+ T cells on average. Low levels of normalized T-cell clonal expansion were also seen in some nonresponding patients. At doses of 0.1 to 3.0 mg/kg, clonal expansion of both CD4+ and CD8+ T cells in blood was seen between baseline and week 6. In the 0.1-3.0 mg/kg groups, partial responders were among the patients with the lowest normalized peripheral clonal expansion, particularly in CD8+ T cells.

The sample holds a few counts of this clone. Its antigen is not yet known. Base qualities are missing; no much larger clone stands one base away. The germline V gene gives CDR1 as SGHDN and CDR2 as FVKESK. Trimmed from V: 3 bases; trimmed from J: 1 base; junction bases lacking a gene match: 3. The CDR3 holds 16 amino acids from the cysteine to the phenylalanine. The entry retains the CDR3 DNA only, 48 bases that are in frame from base 1. The trial excluded patients who had a history of autoimmune disease or who were on systemic immunosuppression. Peripheral blood for TCR sequencing was collected from all dose cohorts at baseline, on cycle 4 day 1, and on cycle 7 day 1. Samples came from an open-label, multicenter, first-in-human phase I dose-escalation trial of ivuxolimab. Adults with locally advanced or metastatic melanoma, renal cell carcinoma, hepatocellular carcinoma or head and neck squamous cell carcinoma were enrolled in the trial. Before TCR sequencing, CD4+ and CD8+ T cells were separately sorted from peripheral blood.

To sequence the TCRbeta CDR3 region, genomic DNA was isolated from the sorted cells. The immunoSEQ Assay was used to sequence the TCRbeta CDR3 regions. The table comes from immuneACCESS by way of TCRdb, which keeps in-frame sequences with V and J called. Part of the clones is missing from these tables; in studies checked, under half for an unresolved V gene and the rest for unknown reasons. Here the sample has approximately 50,000 clones; about 93% occur a single time. The ten most abundant clones make up 15% to 20% of the sample. The sequence came from an adult with an advanced solid tumor such as melanoma, head and neck, liver or kidney cancer. The input for sequencing was CD4+ or CD8+ T cells sorted from blood, taken in a trial of the OX40 agonist ivuxolimab. The chain uses TRBV14 and TRBJ2-3; the junction holds 11 bases that match TRBD1. The DNA sequence follows: TGTGCCAGCAGCCAGGACAGGGGGCTTGGCACAGATACGCAGTATTTT. It encodes CASSQDRGLGTDTQYF.